Below, 7 T cell receptor beta chains from the same sample are listed, as sequenced in a study of blood T cell repertoires in COVID-19 (dated by TCRdb to the early 2020s). Libraries came from the immunoSEQ multiplex PCR assay. Here the immuneACCESS table is served through TCRdb, limited to in-frame sequences with V and J called. Missing clones are a known gap in these copies; in checked studies unresolved V genes cover under half, and the rest lacks a known reason. This sample gives about 320,000 clones in total; over 70% of them show up just once. The top ten hold 1% to 1.5% of the sample. What was sequenced was peripheral blood. The receptor set was obtained from a woman in her 50s with acute or convalescent COVID-19.

V usage is TRBV5-1 and J usage is TRBJ2-5; the match to TRBD1 covers 7 bases. V shed 6 bases and J 3 bases; nucleotides not matched to a gene: 8. CDR3 length: 14 residues. Germline CDR1 is SGHRS and CDR2 is YFSETQ. The CDR3 nucleotides read TGCGCCAGCAACCCGGGACAGTTTAAAGAGACCCAGTACTTC. It codes for CASNPGQFKETQYF.

V usage is TRBV5-4 and J usage is TRBJ2-7, with a possible D match to TRBD2 (5 bases). V dropped 6 bases and J dropped 4 bases, with 20 bases sitting between them. The CDR3 is 15 residues long. CDR1 and CDR2 (germline): SGHNT, YYREEE (reference sequence). CDR3: CASMARGRAQYEQYF. CDR3 nucleotides: TGTGCCAGCATGGCAAGAGGGAGAGCTCAGTACGAGCAGTACTTC. Looking up the rest from reference TRBV5-4 and TRBJ2-7 gives the full variable domain: ETGVTQSPTHLIKTRGQQVTLRCSSQSGHNTVSWYQQALGQGPQFIFQYYREEENGRGNFPPRFSGLQFPNYSSELNVNALELDDSALYLCASMARGRAQYEQYFGPGTRLTVT.

The chain is built from TRBV11-2 and TRBJ2-3; a weak D match, TRBD1 (6 bases). CDR1 is SGHAT and CDR2 is FQNNGV in the germline V gene. CDR3 length: 15 residues. Trimming shortened V by 4 bases and J by 3 bases, and 14 bases separated the two germline ends. In DNA, the CDR3 is TGTGCCAGCAGCTCAGCCAGGGGCGCAACAGATACGCAGTATTTT. Translated, it gives CASSSARGATDTQYF.

The V call is TRBV7-8, the J call TRBJ1-5; a possible D gene is TRBD1 (6 bases). V shed 5 bases and J shed 5 bases, with 22 bases lying between them. The CDR3 has 17 amino acids. The V gene's germline CDR1 is SGHVS and CDR2 FQNEAQ. CDR3 sequence (DNA): TGTGCCAGCAGCCCGTCGTGGGGGTCAGGGGAATATCAGCCCCAGCATTTT. This translates into CASSPSWGSGEYQPQHF. The complete variable domain, with remaining parts taken from reference TRBV7-8 and TRBJ1-5, reads GAGVSQSPRYKVAKRGQDVALRCDPISGHVSLFWYQQALGQGPEFLTYFQNEAQLDKSGLPSDRFFAERPEGSVSTLKIQRTQQEDSAVYLCASSPSWGSGEYQPQHFGDGTRLSIL.

This rearrangement joins TRBV5-4 to TRBJ1-4, with a weak D call TRBD1 (5 bases). Looked up from germline, CDR1 is SGHNT and CDR2 is YYREEE (reference sequence). Trimming cost V 1 base and J 5 bases, with 9 bases left between them. The CDR3 is made up of 14 amino acids. The chain's CDR3 is CASSLRSGNEKLFF. The CDR3 DNA sequence: TGTGCCAGCAGCTTGCGGTCAGGGAATGAAAAACTGTTTTTT. Drawing the rest from reference TRBV5-4 and TRBJ1-4, the complete variable domain is ETGVTQSPTHLIKTRGQQVTLRCSSQSGHNTVSWYQQALGQGPQFIFQYYREEENGRGNFPPRFSGLQFPNYSSELNVNALELDDSALYLCASSLRSGNEKLFFGSGTQLSVL.

This chain joins TRBV21-1 and TRBJ1-1. TRBV21-1 is noted as a pseudogene. This CDR3 is built from 13 residues. CDR3 sequence: CASSKERNTEAFF. CDR3 nucleotides: TGTGCCAGCAGCAAAGAGAGGAACACTGAAGCTTTCTTT.

This chain joins TRBV19 and TRBJ2-5; TRBD2 agrees at 10 bases. Germline V gene lookup returns CDR1 LNHDA and CDR2 SQIVND (reference sequence). This CDR3 is 16 amino acids long. The ends lost 1 base at V and 4 bases at J; junction bases unmatched: 6. The CDR3 protein is CASSIGAGGPLETQYF. The CDR3 region has the DNA TGTGCCAGTAGTATAGGAGCGGGAGGGCCTTTAGAGACCCAGTACTTC.